The next 5 T cell receptor beta chains were all read from a single sample in a study of low-dose radiotherapy and immunotherapy resistance in tumors. Both a constant-region primer and a V-primer adapter served to amplify TCRs across 20 to 25 PCR cycles. TCRdb ran MiXCR on the reads and lists one entry per CDR3 protein. The sample records tens of thousands of distinct CDR3 sequences, about 12% being singletons. Time point of the sample: before trial treatment. The source material was PBMCs, sampled before treatment. The receptors originated from a female donor with ovarian cancer.

This clonotype was counted ten times or more. The DNA for the CDR3 is TGTGCCAGCAGCCCGGTAGGGGGACTAGCGTCGGAGACCCAGTACTTC. It is translated as CASSPVGGLASETQYF. The rearrangement joins TRBV9 to TRBJ2-5; 10 bases are shared with TRBD2. V shed 4 bases, J shed 5 bases, and the junction held 11 bases outside the gene matches. The germline CDR1 and CDR2 sequences are SGDLS and YYNGEE. The CDR3 is made up of 16 amino acids.

This clonotype has at least ten counts. The chain is built from TRBV12-3 or TRBV12-4 and TRBJ1-2; possible D gene TRBD1, 5 bases. This CDR3 has 12 amino acids. The V and J ends lost 8 bases and 4 bases respectively, with 11 bases between them. CDR3 sequence reads: CASLGQLYGYTF. CDR3 DNA: TGTGCCAGCCTGGGGCAGCTCTATGGCTACACCTTC.

V and J are TRBV6-1 and TRBJ1-5; the D is unclear. This CDR3 contains 15 residues. Germline assignment: CDR1 MNHNS and CDR2 SASEGT. Trimming stripped 1 base from V and 4 bases from J, with 11 bases between. The CDR3 bases are TGTGCCAGCAGTGAAGGTAGTTCGGCGAATCAGCCCCAGCATTTT. Residues: CASSEGSSANQPQHF.

This clonotype was seen ten or more times. The chain has TRBV5-1 and TRBJ1-6; the D is unclear. The V gene lost 1 base and the J gene lost 0 bases, with 11 bases spanning the gap. The CDR3 loop spans 17 amino acids. The germline CDR1 and CDR2 sequences are SGHRS and YFSETQ. The CDR3 DNA reads as TGCGCCAGCAGCTTGACCGCGATGGGCTCCTATAATTCACCCCTCCACTTT. Protein product: CASSLTAMGSYNSPLHF.

This clonotype was seen ten or more times. The V and J genes are TRBV19 and TRBJ2-2; TRBD1 agrees at 11 bases. Germline loops: CDR1 LNHDA, CDR2 SQIVND (reference sequence). The CDR3 runs to 16 residues. The trim removed 4 bases at V and 5 bases at J, leaving 6 bases unmatched. The CDR3 DNA follows: TGTGCCAGTAGTACGAGGACAGGGGGCCCAACCGGGGAGCTGTTTTTT. Translated: CASSTRTGGPTGELFF.